Presented here are 10 T cell receptor beta chains from one specimen sequenced in a study of blood T cell repertoires in COVID-19. Assay: immunoSEQ multiplex PCR; the TCRdb copy retains only in-frame clones and omits some. The table records approximately 89,000 clones, more than 60% of them present only once. The sequencing input was peripheral blood. Every receptor here comes from a human donor in a cohort sampled during active COVID-19.

The gene calls are TRBV5-8 and TRBJ2-5, with TRBD1 matching over 9 bases. J was trimmed by 5 bases and V by 3 bases; bases with no gene match: 8. Germline loops: CDR1 SGHTS, CDR2 YDEGEE. The CDR3 covers 15 residues. DNA for the CDR3: TGTGCCAGCAGCTCTTGGGACAGGGCGGGGGAGACCCAGTACTTC. Amino acid sequence: CASSSWDRAGETQYF. The whole variable domain, remainder taken from reference TRBV5-8 and TRBJ2-5, is EAGVTQSPTHLIKTRGQQATLRCSPISGHTSVYWYQQALGLGLQFLLWYDEGEERNRGNFPPRFSGRQFPNYSSELNVNALELEDSALYLCASSSWDRAGETQYFGPGTRLLVL.

The gene calls are TRBV10-3 and TRBJ2-3; perhaps TRBD2 as D (5 bases). The CDR3 runs 13 residues. Germline V gene sequence: CDR1 ENHRY, CDR2 SYGVKD. The V end lost 11 bases, the J end lost 0 bases, and 12 bases lay between the germline ends. The CDR3 reads CASSGGSTDTQYF. In DNA, the CDR3 is TGTGCCTCATCAGGCGGGAGCACAGATACGCAGTATTTT.

The J gene is TRBJ2-5, the V gene TRBV5-4; D gene uncertain. V was shortened by 2 bases and J by 5 bases, with 4 bases between the two germline ends. Looked up from germline, CDR1 is SGHNT and CDR2 is YYREEE (reference sequence). This CDR3 has 11 amino acids. The CDR3 region is CASSFAETQYF. The CDR3, as DNA: TGTGCCAGCAGCTTTGCGGAGACCCAGTACTTC.

The J gene is TRBJ2-1, the V gene TRBV2; 7 positions agree with TRBD2. The CDR3 is made up of 12 amino acids. V lost 3 bases to trimming and J lost 7 bases; unmatched junction nucleotides: 0. Germline V gene data show CDR1 as SNHLY and CDR2 as FYNNEI. CDR3 sequence (DNA): TGTGCCAGCAGTGAGGGAGGGAATGAGCAGTTCTTC. It is translated as CASSEGGNEQFF. Together with reference TRBV2 and TRBJ2-1, the CDR3 gives the full variable domain: EPEVTQTPSHQVTQMGQEVILRCVPISNHLYFYWYRQILGQKVEFLVSFYNNEISEKSEIFDDQFSVERPDGSNFTLKIRSTKLEDSAMYFCASSEGGNEQFFGPGTRLTVL.

The CDR3 spells CASSPIDRGPIYEQYF. CDR3 DNA sequence: TGTGCCAGCAGCCCGATCGACAGGGGGCCTATCTACGAGCAGTACTTC. The chain joins TRBV7-9 to TRBJ2-7; 10 positions match TRBD1. V lost 5 bases to trimming and J lost 3 bases; unmatched junction nucleotides: 10. The CDR3 runs 16 residues. Germline CDR1 is SEHNR and CDR2 is FQNEAQ (reference sequence).

CDR3 protein: CASTPIKGQSTGELFF. The CDR3 DNA follows: TGTGCCAGCACCCCGATAAAGGGACAATCGACCGGGGAGCTGTTTTTT. V is TRBV11-2 and J is TRBJ2-2; D is perhaps TRBD1 (6 bases). CDR3 length: 16 residues. V shed 7 bases and J shed 5 bases, with 20 bases lying between them. Germline assignment: CDR1 SGHAT and CDR2 FQNNGV. The full variable domain, with the rest looked up from reference TRBV11-2 and TRBJ2-2, is EAGVAQSPRYKIIEKRQSVAFWCNPISGHATLYWYQQILGQGPKLLIQFQNNGVVDDSQLPKDRFSAERLKGVDSTLKIQPAKLEDSAVYLCASTPIKGQSTGELFFGEGSRLTVL.

This clone was seen more than once but under ten times. The chain carries TRBV19 and TRBJ2-7; 7 bases fit TRBD2. Per the germline V gene, CDR1 is LNHDA and CDR2 is SQIVND (reference sequence). V lost 2 bases to trimming and J lost 2 bases; unmatched junction nucleotides: 6. This CDR3 spans 15 amino acids. The CDR3 DNA follows: TGTGCCAGTAGTATATATGCGGGGGTTGCCTACGAGCAGTACTTC. This translates into CASSIYAGVAYEQYF.

This clone appeared a few times. CDR3 protein: CASSESPGQGNQPQHF. Here the CDR3 DNA reads TGTGCCAGCAGTGAGTCCCCGGGACAGGGCAATCAGCCCCAGCATTTT. This chain links TRBV25-1 with TRBJ1-5; 8 bases agree with TRBD1. Looked up from germline, CDR1 is MGHDK and CDR2 is SYGVNS. This CDR3 is built from 16 residues. J was trimmed by 2 bases and V by 3 bases; bases with no gene match: 6.

The rearrangement uses TRBV7-9 and TRBJ1-1; 9 bases map to TRBD1. The CDR3 contains 15 residues. The ends lost 2 bases at V and 2 bases at J; junction bases unmatched: 3. Germline V gene lookup returns CDR1 SEHNR and CDR2 FQNEAQ (reference sequence). The CDR3 here is CASSLTGGLNTEAFF. CDR3 DNA: TGTGCCAGCAGCTTAACAGGGGGCCTTAACACTGAAGCTTTCTTT.

V is TRBV7-3 and J is TRBJ2-1, with D hard to call. The germline CDR1 and CDR2 sequences are SGHTA and FQGTGA. V was pared by 5 bases and J by 0 bases, with 14 bases between. This CDR3 region has 16 residues. CDR3 protein: CASSPQEWASYNEQFF. The CDR3 region has the DNA TGTGCCAGCAGCCCCCAAGAGTGGGCCTCCTACAATGAGCAGTTCTTC.